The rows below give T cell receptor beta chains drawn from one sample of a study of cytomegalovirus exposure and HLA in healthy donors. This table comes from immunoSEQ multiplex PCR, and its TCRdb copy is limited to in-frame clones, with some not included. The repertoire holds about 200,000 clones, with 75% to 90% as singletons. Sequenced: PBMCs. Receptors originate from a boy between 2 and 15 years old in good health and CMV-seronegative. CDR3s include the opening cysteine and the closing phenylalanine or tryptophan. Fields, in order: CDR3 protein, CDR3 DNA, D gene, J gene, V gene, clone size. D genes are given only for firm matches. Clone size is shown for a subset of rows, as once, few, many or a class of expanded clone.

CDR3 protein: CASGRLAGDGEQFF
CDR3 DNA: TGTGCCAGCGGTCGACTAGCGGGAGATGGTGAGCAGTTCTTC
D gene: TRBD2
J gene: TRBJ2-1
V gene: TRBV7-9
clone size: once

CDR3 protein: CASSYSMNTEAFF
CDR3 DNA: TGTGCCAGCAGTTACAGCATGAACACTGAAGCTTTCTTT
D gene: NA
J gene: TRBJ1-1
V gene: TRBV6-5
clone size: NA

CDR3 protein: CSSSLVGASYEQYF
CDR3 DNA: TGTTCCAGCAGCTTAGTGGGGGCCTCCTACGAGCAGTACTTC
D gene: NA
J gene: TRBJ2-7
V gene: TRBV7-9
clone size: NA

CDR3 protein: CASSFQLNTEAFF
CDR3 DNA: TGTGCCAGCAGTTTCCAGTTGAACACTGAAGCTTTCTTT
D gene: NA
J gene: TRBJ1-1
V gene: TRBV27
clone size: NA

CDR3 protein: CASSPTASANYGYTF
CDR3 DNA: TGTGCCAGCAGTCCGACAGCGTCGGCCAACTATGGCTACACCTTC
D gene: NA
J gene: TRBJ1-2
V gene: TRBV27
clone size: NA

CDR3 protein: CASKAGGPTGELFF
CDR3 DNA: TGTGCCAGCAAAGCGGGGGGGCCCACCGGGGAGCTGTTTTTT
D gene: TRBD2
J gene: TRBJ2-2
V gene: TRBV6-5
clone size: NA

CDR3 protein: CASSFGAGRETQYF
CDR3 DNA: TGTGCCAGCAGCTTTGGGGCGGGAAGGGAGACCCAGTACTTC
D gene: NA
J gene: TRBJ2-5
V gene: TRBV11-1
clone size: NA

CDR3 protein: CARPPKGGWRYGYTF
CDR3 DNA: TGTGCCAGACCTCCTAAGGGGGGGTGGAGGTATGGCTACACCTTC
D gene: NA
J gene: TRBJ1-2
V gene: TRBV21-1
clone size: NA

CDR3 protein: CASSSGQSSYEQYF
CDR3 DNA: TGTGCCAGCAGCTCCGGACAGTCCTCCTACGAGCAGTACTTC
D gene: NA
J gene: TRBJ2-7
V gene: TRBV11-1
clone size: NA

CDR3 protein: CASGGSGGAETQYF
CDR3 DNA: TGTGCTAGTGGAGGTAGCGGGGGGGCAGAGACCCAGTACTTC
D gene: TRBD2
J gene: TRBJ2-5
V gene: TRBV12-5
clone size: NA

CDR3 protein: CSSSLSTEAFF
CDR3 DNA: TGTTCCAGCAGCCTCTCCACTGAAGCTTTCTTT
D gene: NA
J gene: TRBJ1-1
V gene: TRBV7-9
clone size: NA

CDR3 protein: CASSLMQGINEQFF
CDR3 DNA: TGTGCCAGCAGTTTAATGCAGGGTATCAATGAGCAGTTCTTC
D gene: NA
J gene: TRBJ2-1
V gene: TRBV28
clone size: once

CDR3 protein: CASSRSRGHTSYNEQFF
CDR3 DNA: TGTGCCAGCAGTAGATCCAGGGGGCACACTTCTTACAATGAGCAGTTCTTC
D gene: TRBD1
J gene: TRBJ2-1
V gene: TRBV28
clone size: once

CDR3 protein: CASSFSRRGSNQPQHF
CDR3 DNA: TGTGCCAGCAGCTTTTCTAGGAGGGGATCCAATCAGCCCCAGCATTTT
D gene: NA
J gene: TRBJ1-5
V gene: TRBV5-6
clone size: NA

CDR3 protein: CATKGGGEGGNQPQHF
CDR3 DNA: TGTGCCACCAAAGGGGGGGGAGAGGGAGGCAATCAGCCCCAGCATTTT
D gene: NA
J gene: TRBJ1-5
V gene: TRBV19
clone size: NA

CDR3 protein: CASSQDAGLEQYF
CDR3 DNA: TGTGCCAGCAGCCAAGACGCAGGTCTCGAGCAGTACTTC
D gene: NA
J gene: TRBJ2-7
V gene: TRBV4-2
clone size: NA

CDR3 protein: CASSWARGNYGYTF
CDR3 DNA: TGTGCCAGCAGCTGGGCGCGGGGTAACTATGGCTACACCTTC
D gene: NA
J gene: TRBJ1-2
V gene: TRBV5-8
clone size: NA

CDR3 protein: CASSAPDGVLSYDYTF
CDR3 DNA: TGCGCCAGCAGTGCCCCCGACGGAGTTCTAAGTTACGACTACACCTTC
D gene: NA
J gene: TRBJ1-2
V gene: TRBV5-1
clone size: once

CDR3 protein: CASSNEGAGANVLTF
CDR3 DNA: TGTGCCAGCAGCAATGAGGGGGCTGGGGCCAACGTCCTGACTTTC
D gene: NA
J gene: TRBJ2-6
V gene: TRBV7-3
clone size: few

CDR3 protein: CASSLEGSGETQYF
CDR3 DNA: TGTGCCAGCAGCTTAGAAGGTAGCGGAGAGACCCAGTACTTC
D gene: NA
J gene: TRBJ2-5
V gene: TRBV7-6
clone size: NA

CDR3 protein: CASSQTGGYYEQYF
CDR3 DNA: TGTGCCAGCAGCCAGACAGGGGGCTACTACGAGCAGTACTTC
D gene: TRBD1
J gene: TRBJ2-7
V gene: TRBV6-6
clone size: once

CDR3 protein: CSSSLPRTGSNYGYTF
CDR3 DNA: TGTTCCAGCAGCTTACCCCGGACAGGGTCGAACTATGGCTACACCTTC
D gene: TRBD1
J gene: TRBJ1-2
V gene: TRBV7-9
clone size: few

CDR3 protein: CASSPTRAGSTDTQYF
CDR3 DNA: TGCGCCAGCAGCCCAACTAGGGCGGGGAGCACAGATACGCAGTATTTT
D gene: NA
J gene: TRBJ2-3
V gene: TRBV4-1
clone size: NA

CDR3 protein: CASSQRGGLISYNEQFF
CDR3 DNA: TGTGCCAGCAGCCAAAGGGGTGGGCTCATCTCCTACAATGAGCAGTTCTTC
D gene: NA
J gene: TRBJ2-1
V gene: TRBV7-2
clone size: NA

CDR3 protein: CASSGVTDTQYF
CDR3 DNA: TGTGCCAGCAGTGGAGTCACAGATACGCAGTATTTT
D gene: NA
J gene: TRBJ2-3
V gene: TRBV6-1
clone size: NA

CDR3 protein: CAWSEGGPEAFF
CDR3 DNA: TGTGCCTGGAGTGAAGGCGGCCCTGAAGCTTTCTTT
D gene: NA
J gene: TRBJ1-1
V gene: TRBV30
clone size: NA

CDR3 protein: CASRESGGASETQYF
CDR3 DNA: TGCGCCAGCCGGGAAAGCGGGGGGGCCTCAGAGACCCAGTACTTC
D gene: TRBD2
J gene: TRBJ2-5
V gene: TRBV10-2
clone size: NA

CDR3 protein: CSGSSGNTEAFF
CDR3 DNA: TGTTCCGGCAGCTCGGGGAACACTGAAGCTTTCTTT
D gene: NA
J gene: TRBJ1-1
V gene: TRBV7-9
clone size: NA

CDR3 protein: CASSEGGARSEQFF
CDR3 DNA: TGTGCCAGCAGTGAGGGCGGGGCTAGGAGTGAGCAGTTCTTC
D gene: NA
J gene: TRBJ2-1
V gene: TRBV6-4
clone size: NA

CDR3 protein: CATAPAGTNQPQHF
CDR3 DNA: TGTGCCACGGCCCCCGCGGGGACGAATCAGCCCCAGCATTTT
D gene: NA
J gene: TRBJ1-5
V gene: TRBV15
clone size: NA

CDR3 protein: CASSLYGSYGNTIYF
CDR3 DNA: TGTGCCAGCAGCTTGTACGGGTCATATGGAAACACCATATATTTT
D gene: NA
J gene: TRBJ1-3
V gene: TRBV7-9
clone size: NA

CDR3 protein: CASSEIGTSGRDTQYF
CDR3 DNA: TGTGCCAGCAGTGAAATTGGGACTAGCGGGAGGGATACGCAGTATTTT
D gene: TRBD2
J gene: TRBJ2-3
V gene: TRBV2
clone size: NA

CDR3 protein: CASSLVAGGPGEQYF
CDR3 DNA: TGCGCCAGCAGCTTGGTAGCGGGAGGCCCGGGGGAGCAGTACTTC
D gene: TRBD2
J gene: TRBJ2-5
V gene: TRBV5-1
clone size: NA

CDR3 protein: CASELRGLKGLHF
CDR3 DNA: TGTGCCAGCGAACTCAGGGGGTTGAAGGGCCTCCACTTT
D gene: TRBD1
J gene: TRBJ1-6
V gene: TRBV6-5
clone size: NA

CDR3 protein: CASSSLGQGTNEQFF
CDR3 DNA: TGTGCCAGCAGCTCCCTGGGACAGGGTACCAATGAGCAGTTCTTC
D gene: TRBD1
J gene: TRBJ2-1
V gene: TRBV28
clone size: NA

CDR3 protein: CASNYGGAVEQFF
CDR3 DNA: TGTGCCAGCAATTATGGGGGGGCAGTTGAGCAGTTCTTC
D gene: NA
J gene: TRBJ2-1
V gene: TRBV2
clone size: NA

CDR3 protein: CASSGRGSQSYNSPLHF
CDR3 DNA: TGTGCCAGCAGCGGGCGGGGTTCCCAGAGCTATAATTCACCCCTCCACTTT
D gene: NA
J gene: TRBJ1-6
V gene: TRBV5-6
clone size: NA

CDR3 protein: CASSFGQSEGSPLHF
CDR3 DNA: TGTGCCAGCAGCTTCGGACAGTCGGAAGGTTCACCCCTCCACTTT
D gene: NA
J gene: TRBJ1-6
V gene: TRBV5-5
clone size: NA

CDR3 protein: CASSPGLAGMHEQFF
CDR3 DNA: TGCGCCAGCAGCCCGGGACTAGCGGGAATGCATGAGCAGTTCTTC
D gene: TRBD2
J gene: TRBJ2-1
V gene: TRBV5-1
clone size: NA

CDR3 protein: CAISEAGSNYGYTF
CDR3 DNA: TGTGCCATCAGTGAAGCCGGGAGTAACTATGGCTACACCTTC
D gene: NA
J gene: TRBJ1-2
V gene: TRBV10-3
clone size: few

CDR3 protein: CASSQTGGNQPQHF
CDR3 DNA: TGTGCCAGCAGCCAAACAGGGGGCAATCAGCCCCAGCATTTT
D gene: TRBD1
J gene: TRBJ1-5
V gene: TRBV7-2
clone size: NA

CDR3 protein: CASSGTALNTEAFF
CDR3 DNA: TGTGCCAGCAGCGGCACAGCTCTGAACACTGAGGCTTTCTTT
D gene: NA
J gene: TRBJ1-1
V gene: TRBV9
clone size: NA

CDR3 protein: CASSLGDTLYNEQFF
CDR3 DNA: TGTGCCAGCAGCTTAGGGGACACCCTCTACAATGAGCAGTTCTTC
D gene: NA
J gene: TRBJ2-1
V gene: TRBV7-9
clone size: NA

CDR3 protein: CASGGLGGWGGDTEAFF
CDR3 DNA: TGTGCCAGCGGGGGCCTTGGGGGGTGGGGGGGTGACACTGAAGCTTTCTTT
D gene: NA
J gene: TRBJ1-1
V gene: TRBV9
clone size: NA

CDR3 protein: CASSLDPGDTTGAFF
CDR3 DNA: TGTGCCAGCAGCTTAGATCCTGGGGACACGACAGGAGCTTTCTTT
D gene: NA
J gene: TRBJ1-1
V gene: TRBV11-2
clone size: once

CDR3 protein: CASSLDLTSPELQYF
CDR3 DNA: TGTGCCAGCAGCTTAGATTTAACTAGCCCAGAACTTCAGTACTTC
D gene: NA
J gene: TRBJ2-4
V gene: TRBV11-2
clone size: NA

CDR3 protein: CAISESTVAGGASGRNYNEQFF
CDR3 DNA: TGTGCCATCAGTGAGTCGACGGTTGCTGGGGGCGCTAGCGGAAGAAATTACAATGAGCAGTTCTTC
D gene: NA
J gene: TRBJ2-1
V gene: TRBV10-3
clone size: once

CDR3 protein: CASSSPAVTGSNEQFF
CDR3 DNA: TGTGCCAGCAGTTCGCCTGCGGTTACAGGGTCCAATGAGCAGTTCTTC
D gene: NA
J gene: TRBJ2-1
V gene: TRBV28
clone size: NA

CDR3 protein: CASRKGQPLSNYGYTF
CDR3 DNA: TGCGCCAGCAGGAAGGGACAGCCCCTATCTAACTATGGCTACACCTTC
D gene: TRBD1
J gene: TRBJ1-2
V gene: TRBV5-1
clone size: NA

CDR3 protein: CASSLGASYNEQFF
CDR3 DNA: TGTGCCAGCAGCCTTGGGGCGTCCTACAATGAGCAGTTCTTC
D gene: NA
J gene: TRBJ2-1
V gene: TRBV7-2
clone size: once

CDR3 protein: CAWALGGGQPQHF
CDR3 DNA: TGTGCCTGGGCGCTAGGGGGGGGTCAGCCCCAGCATTTT
D gene: NA
J gene: TRBJ1-5
V gene: TRBV30
clone size: once

CDR3 protein: CASSPGQGVHYEQYF
CDR3 DNA: TGTGCCAGCAGCCCAGGACAGGGGGTGCACTACGAGCAGTACTTC
D gene: TRBD1
J gene: TRBJ2-7
V gene: TRBV7-6
clone size: once

CDR3 protein: CASSESLAGVNIQYF
CDR3 DNA: TGTGCCAGCAGTGAATCCCTAGCGGGGGTTAACATTCAGTACTTC
D gene: TRBD2
J gene: TRBJ2-4
V gene: TRBV6-1
clone size: NA